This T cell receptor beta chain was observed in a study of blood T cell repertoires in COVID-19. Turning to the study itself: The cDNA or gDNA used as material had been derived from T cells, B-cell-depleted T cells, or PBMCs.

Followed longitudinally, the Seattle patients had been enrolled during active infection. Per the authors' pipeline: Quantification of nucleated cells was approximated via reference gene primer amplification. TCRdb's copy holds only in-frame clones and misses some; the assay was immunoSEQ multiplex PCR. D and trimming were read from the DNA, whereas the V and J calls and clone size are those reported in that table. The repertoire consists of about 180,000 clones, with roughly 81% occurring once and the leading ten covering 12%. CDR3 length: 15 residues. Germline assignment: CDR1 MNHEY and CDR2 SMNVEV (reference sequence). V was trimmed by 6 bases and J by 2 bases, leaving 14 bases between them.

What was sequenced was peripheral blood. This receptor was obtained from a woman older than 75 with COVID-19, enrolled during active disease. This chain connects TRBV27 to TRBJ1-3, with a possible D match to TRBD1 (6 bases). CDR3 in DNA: TGTGCCAGCAGCAGTGGGGGGGCGCCTGGAAACACCATATATTTT. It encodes CASSSGGAPGNTIYF.